The 11 T cell receptor beta chains below were found in one sample sequenced in a study of blood T cell repertoires in COVID-19. Sequencing was performed with immunoSEQ multiplex PCR; in TCRdb, only in-frame clones are kept and a portion is missing. The top ten clones hold approximately 0.8% of a sample with 200,000 to 250,000 clones, over 90% of them seen once. The sequenced material came from peripheral blood. All receptors derive from a man aged 30-40 years with COVID-19, enrolled during active disease.

The J gene is TRBJ1-2, the V gene TRBV6-5, with 9 bases identical to TRBD1. CDR3 length: 12 amino acids. Germline V gene data show CDR1 as MNHEY and CDR2 as SVGAGI. The J segment lost 4 bases and the V segment lost 6 bases, leaving 0 bases of the junction unmatched. The chain's CDR3 is CASRDRGYGYTF. The CDR3 DNA sequence: TGTGCCAGCAGGGACAGGGGCTATGGCTACACCTTC.

Remarks on this clone: Other DNA sequences from this sample encode an identical CDR3 as well. The genes are TRBV14 and TRBJ1-1; D unclear. Trimming took 0 bases from V and 5 from J, leaving 7 bases between them. The CDR3 is made up of 13 amino acids. Germline lookup yields CDR1 SGHDN and CDR2 FVKESK. The CDR3 is CASSQESVTEAFF. CDR3 DNA sequence: TGTGCCAGCAGCCAAGAATCGGTAACTGAAGCTTTCTTT.

Here the CDR3 reads CASSSVAGANTGELFF. The CDR3 DNA is TGTGCCAGCAGCTCCGTAGCGGGGGCCAACACCGGGGAGCTGTTTTTT. The gene calls are TRBV7-3 and TRBJ2-2; 9 positions agree with TRBD2. The germline CDR1 and CDR2 sequences are SGHTA and FQGTGA. This CDR3 is built from 16 residues. Trimming removed 4 bases from V and 2 bases from J; junction bases left unmatched: 5.

This clone was recorded once. The CDR3 sequence is CASSVDQGPSSGNTIYF. The CDR3 nucleotides read TGTGCCAGCAGCGTAGATCAGGGGCCGAGCTCTGGAAACACCATATATTTT. The chain is built from TRBV9 and TRBJ1-3; a weak D match, TRBD1 (6 bases). The V gene lost 0 bases and the J gene lost 0 bases, with 13 bases spanning the gap. Germline-derived CDR1 and CDR2 are SGDLS and YYNGEE. This CDR3 comprises 17 residues.

The chain employs TRBV10-1 and TRBJ1-5; 9 bases are shared with TRBD1. The V and J ends lost 2 bases and 0 bases, in that order; junction bases with no gene match: 5. Germline V gene sequence: CDR1 WNHNN, CDR2 SYGVQD (reference sequence). This CDR3 spans 17 amino acids. The CDR3 sequence is CASSEKQGQGSNQPQHF. The CDR3 region has the DNA TGCGCCAGCAGTGAGAAACAGGGACAGGGTAGCAATCAGCCCCAGCATTTT.

The CDR3 region has the DNA TGTGCCAGCTCACCGGGACATAACACTGAAGCTTTCTTT. This translates into CASSPGHNTEAFF. This rearrangement joins TRBV18 to TRBJ1-1; tentative D call: TRBD1 (6 bases). CDR1 and CDR2 (germline): KGHSH, LQKENI. CDR3 length equals 13 residues. Trimming took off 3 bases at V and 2 bases at J, with 7 bases between the two ends. The whole variable domain, remainder taken from reference TRBV18 and TRBJ1-1, is NAGVMQNPRHLVRRRGQEARLRCSPMKGHSHVYWYRQLPEEGLKFMVYLQKENIIDESGMPKERFSAEFPKEGPSILRIQQVVRGDSAAYFCASSPGHNTEAFFGQGTRLTVV.

The rearrangement uses TRBV5-4 and TRBJ2-7; D might be TRBD2 (5 bases). Germline V lookup: CDR1 SGHNT, CDR2 YYREEE (reference sequence). The CDR3 is made up of 13 amino acids. The V end was cut by 4 bases, the J end by 2 bases, with 10 bases between. The CDR3 here is CASSPGKTYEQYF. DNA of the CDR3: TGTGCCAGCAGCCCCGGGAAAACCTACGAGCAGTACTTC.

The chain employs TRBV5-4 and TRBJ1-1; TRBD1 matches 8 bases. The CDR3 sequence is 16 residues long. Germline V CDR1 and CDR2: SGHNT, YYREEE (reference sequence). J lost 5 bases, V lost 2 bases, and 11 bases had no gene match. The CDR3 sequence is CASSFAPDRVGTEAFF. In nucleotides, the CDR3 is TGTGCCAGCAGCTTCGCACCGGACAGGGTGGGGACTGAAGCTTTCTTT.

The rearrangement links TRBV5-4 to TRBJ1-4, with TRBD1 matching over 8 bases. Unmatched junction bases numbered 6, after V lost 2 bases and J lost 0 bases. In germline, CDR1 is SGHNT, CDR2 YYREEE (reference sequence). This CDR3 region has 17 residues. The CDR3 loop is CASSFRTGSATNEKLFF. The CDR3, as DNA: TGTGCCAGCAGCTTCCGGACAGGGTCGGCAACTAATGAAAAACTGTTTTTT.

This clone came up a few times. This rearrangement joins TRBV9 to TRBJ1-2, with D possibly being TRBD1 (5 bases). Trimming stripped 4 bases from V and 4 bases from J, with 14 bases between. The length of the CDR3 is 14 residues. Looked up from germline, CDR1 is SGDLS and CDR2 is YYNGEE. The DNA for the CDR3 is TGTGCCAGCAGCCCTCAAGACAGTCCCTATGGCTACACCTTC. This gives the protein CASSPQDSPYGYTF.

This chain joins TRBV6-1 and TRBJ1-2, with D tentatively TRBD1 (5 bases). The V gene's germline CDR1 is MNHNS and CDR2 SASEGT. V was cut by 2 bases and J by 3 bases, with 7 bases left in between. CDR3 length: 13 residues. CDR3 in DNA: TGTGCCAGCAGTGAACGGGGGTACTATGGCTACACCTTC. This sequence encodes CASSERGYYGYTF.